This T cell receptor beta chain is from a study of T-cell reconstitution after alpha-beta-depleted transplantation in children. The table lists this clonotype with many counts. Looked up from germline, CDR1 is KGHDR and CDR2 is SFDVKD. Between the trimmed V and J ends, which lost 4 bases and 0 bases, there was a span of 19 bases. The CDR3 length is 18 residues. Unique molecular identifiers were incorporated when the TCRbeta library was constructed. TCRdb fed the PCR reads into MiXCR, producing one record per CDR3 protein. The repertoire includes under 300,000 distinct CDR3 sequences, 9.7% of them detected once, and about 5% sits in the top ten.

Sequenced material: PBMCs from the stem cell graft donor, taken from the stem cell graft. The chain has TRBV24-1 and TRBJ2-3; tentatively, D is TRBD2 (7 bases). This TCR derives from a human donor who donated a stem cell graft to a child with SCID. The CDR3 loop reads CATSDPAGARSSTDTQYF. The CDR3 nucleotides read TGTGCCACCAGTGACCCCGCGGGGGCGAGATCTAGCACAGATACGCAGTATTTT.